The rows below give T cell receptor beta chains drawn from one sample of a study of blood T cell repertoires in COVID-19. TCRdb's copy holds only in-frame clones and misses some; the assay was immunoSEQ multiplex PCR. The table shows hundreds of thousands of clones, with around 90% occurring only once. Sequenced sample: PBMCs or T cells enriched from blood (not recorded which). These receptor sequences come from a woman in her forties or fifties who had recovered from COVID-19. Each CDR3 is given with its conserved first and last residue. Each record gives: clone size, D gene, V gene, J gene, CDR3 DNA, CDR3 protein. The D gene is left open where the match is weak. Not every row has a clone size; where given, it reads once, few, many or a size class.

clone size: NA
D gene: TRBD2
V gene: TRBV7-9
J gene: TRBJ2-7
CDR3 DNA: TGTGCCAGCAGCCCGGGACTAGCGGGAGACTCCTACGAGCAGTACTTC
CDR3 protein: CASSPGLAGDSYEQYF

clone size: NA
D gene: TRBD1
V gene: TRBV5-1
J gene: TRBJ2-7
CDR3 DNA: TGCGCCAGCAGCTTACAGGGGGCTATCTACGAGCAGTACTTC
CDR3 protein: CASSLQGAIYEQYF

clone size: NA
D gene: TRBD1
V gene: TRBV10-3
J gene: TRBJ1-1
CDR3 DNA: TGTGCCATCAGTGACAGGGGGCAAATGAACACTGAAGCTTTCTTT
CDR3 protein: CAISDRGQMNTEAFF

clone size: few
D gene: TRBD1
V gene: TRBV4-3
J gene: TRBJ1-2
CDR3 DNA: TGCGCCAGCAGCCAACTAAACAGGGGCTCCTATGGCTACACCTTC
CDR3 protein: CASSQLNRGSYGYTF

clone size: NA
D gene: NA
V gene: TRBV28
J gene: TRBJ2-1
CDR3 DNA: TGTGCCAGCAGTGACCGGGACTTAGCGACGTTCTTC
CDR3 protein: CASSDRDLATFF

clone size: once
D gene: TRBD1
V gene: TRBV9
J gene: TRBJ2-3
CDR3 DNA: TGTGCCAGCAGCGTATCAGGGGGAGATACGCAGTATTTT
CDR3 protein: CASSVSGGDTQYF

clone size: NA
D gene: TRBD2
V gene: TRBV6-5
J gene: TRBJ2-1
CDR3 DNA: TGTGCCAGTAGAGCGGGAGGGGCCAATGAGCAGTTCTTC
CDR3 protein: CASRAGGANEQFF

clone size: NA
D gene: TRBD1
V gene: TRBV19
J gene: TRBJ1-2
CDR3 DNA: TGTGCCAGTACCTCGAGAGGACAGGGGGAGGATTCCTATGGCTACACCTTC
CDR3 protein: CASTSRGQGEDSYGYTF

clone size: once
D gene: NA
V gene: TRBV7-3
J gene: TRBJ2-1
CDR3 DNA: TGTGCCAGCAGCATGTCCACTGAGGGTGAGCAGTTCTTC
CDR3 protein: CASSMSTEGEQFF

clone size: NA
D gene: NA
V gene: TRBV19
J gene: TRBJ2-2
CDR3 DNA: TGTGCCAGTAGTTTAACAGGGAACACCGGGGAGCTGTTTTTT
CDR3 protein: CASSLTGNTGELFF

clone size: NA
D gene: TRBD2
V gene: TRBV5-1
J gene: TRBJ2-1
CDR3 DNA: TGCGCCAGCAGAAGACGGGAGGGCCGTTTTGAGCAGTTCTTC
CDR3 protein: CASRRREGRFEQFF

clone size: NA
D gene: NA
V gene: TRBV28
J gene: TRBJ2-1
CDR3 DNA: TGTGCCAGCAACCCCTTGAGCTCCTACAATGAGCAGTTCTTC
CDR3 protein: CASNPLSSYNEQFF

clone size: NA
D gene: TRBD1
V gene: TRBV25-1
J gene: TRBJ2-1
CDR3 DNA: TGTGCCAGCAGCCCAAACAGGGGGTACAATGAGCAGTTCTTC
CDR3 protein: CASSPNRGYNEQFF

clone size: NA
D gene: NA
V gene: TRBV6-5
J gene: TRBJ2-5
CDR3 DNA: TGTGCCAGCGCAGGACAGCCAGGCGAGACCCAGTACTTC
CDR3 protein: CASAGQPGETQYF

clone size: NA
D gene: NA
V gene: TRBV28
J gene: TRBJ1-5
CDR3 DNA: TGTGCCAGCAGTTCAGCAGGGTGGGGCAATCAGCCCCAGCATTTT
CDR3 protein: CASSSAGWGNQPQHF

clone size: once
D gene: TRBD2
V gene: TRBV3-1/TRBV3-2
J gene: TRBJ2-1
CDR3 DNA: TGTGCCAGCAGCCAAGAGAGGCCGGGACTACTGAATGAGCAGTTCTTC
CDR3 protein: CASSQERPGLLNEQFF

clone size: NA
D gene: TRBD1
V gene: TRBV5-4
J gene: TRBJ2-1
CDR3 DNA: TGTGCCAGCAGCTTGCCAGGGGGCTCCTACAATGAGCAGTTCTTC
CDR3 protein: CASSLPGGSYNEQFF

clone size: NA
D gene: NA
V gene: TRBV10-3
J gene: TRBJ2-5
CDR3 DNA: TGTGCCATCGGGAAGACACAGGGCGAGACCCAGTACTTC
CDR3 protein: CAIGKTQGETQYF

clone size: NA
D gene: TRBD2
V gene: TRBV28
J gene: TRBJ2-7
CDR3 DNA: TGTGCCAGCAGCCTCACGGCGGGAGGGCCTCCCTACGAGCAGTACTTC
CDR3 protein: CASSLTAGGPPYEQYF